This T cell receptor beta chain appears in the sequencing data of a study of T-cell memory formation after mild COVID-19. TCRdb reprocessed the 5' RACE reads with MiXCR, giving one entry per CDR3 protein. The sample records 350,000 to 400,000 distinct CDR3 sequences, under 25% being singletons. The CDR3 runs 15 residues. Germline loops: CDR1 MNHEY, CDR2 SVGAGI. Between the trimmed V and J ends, which lost 7 bases and 6 bases, there was a span of 20 bases. This clonotype was obtained from an adult woman who had mild COVID-19 (a few samples of this study predate the infection). Cell type and time point are not known. The rearrangement links TRBV6-5 to TRBJ2-3; D may correspond to TRBD1 or TRBD2 (5 bases each). Sequencing was done on a sample of PBMCs or a T cell subset sorted from them (not recorded which). CDR3 loop: CASTHSGTRADTQYF. CDR3 in DNA: TGTGCCAGCACCCACTCGGGGACCCGCGCGGATACGCAGTATTTT.